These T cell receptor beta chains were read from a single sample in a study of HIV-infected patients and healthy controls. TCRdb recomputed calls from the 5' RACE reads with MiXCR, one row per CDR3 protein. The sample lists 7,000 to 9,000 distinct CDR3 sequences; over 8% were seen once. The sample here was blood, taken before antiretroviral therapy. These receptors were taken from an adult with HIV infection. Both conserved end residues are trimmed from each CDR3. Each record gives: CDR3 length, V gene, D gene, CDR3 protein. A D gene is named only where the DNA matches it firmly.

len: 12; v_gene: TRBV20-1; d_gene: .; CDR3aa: SARDDRYSSEAF
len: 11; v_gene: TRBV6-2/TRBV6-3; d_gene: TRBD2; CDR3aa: ASQREGFNEQF
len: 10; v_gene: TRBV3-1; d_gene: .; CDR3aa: ASSQGNVGYT
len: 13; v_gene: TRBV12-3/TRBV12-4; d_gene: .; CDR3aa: ASTLSSVGSWKLF
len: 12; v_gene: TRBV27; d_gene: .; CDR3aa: ASSGWRTGNEQF
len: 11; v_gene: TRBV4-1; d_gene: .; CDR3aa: ASSQDRPGEQY
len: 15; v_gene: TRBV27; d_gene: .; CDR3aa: ASSPTSLQGLDYGYT
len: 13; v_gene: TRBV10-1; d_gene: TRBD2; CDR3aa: ASSSTSGDHYEQY
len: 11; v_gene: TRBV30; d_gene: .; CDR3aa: AWQQEFSYGYT
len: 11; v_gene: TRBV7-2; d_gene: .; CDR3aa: ASSWDTPGAQH
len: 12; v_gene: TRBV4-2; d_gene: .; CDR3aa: ASSQDWGDQPQH
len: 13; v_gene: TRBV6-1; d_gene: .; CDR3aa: ASSERWSGANVLT
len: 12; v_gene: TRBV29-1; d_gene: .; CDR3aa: SAQRGEGLTEAF
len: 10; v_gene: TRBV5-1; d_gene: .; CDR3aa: ASSLIQNEQY
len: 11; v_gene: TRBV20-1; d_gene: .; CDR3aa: SASSDSNQPQH
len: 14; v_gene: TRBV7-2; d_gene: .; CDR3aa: ASSLDRAKYQETQY